The clone carrying this TCR beta chain is labeled as medium-sized. The target antigen is unknown. This CDR3 has 12 amino acids. V was cut by 3 bases and J by 4 bases, with 7 bases left in between. CDR1 and CDR2 (germline): SGHDN, FVKESK. These data belong to a study of siplizumab effects on memory and regulatory T cells. Some clones are missing from TCRdb's copy, which holds only in-frame ones; the method was immunoSEQ multiplex PCR. Seen here are over 95,000 clones, over 85% observed once, and the top ten hold over 0.15%. General study results and limits: Mappable alloreactive CD4+ clones averaged 68.8% Treg-derived with siplizumab versus 26.9% in controls. Naive T cells looked more diverse than memory cells and looked like major alloresponse contributors.

The TCR comes from a human donor in good health. The V and J genes are TRBV14 and TRBJ2-7; D is uncertain. Source material: non-Treg CD4+ T cells sorted from blood. CDR3 sequence (DNA): TGTGCCAGCAGCCACTCCCAGTACGAGCAGTACTTC. It specifies CASSHSQYEQYF. Variable domain in full (rest from reference TRBV14 and TRBJ2-7): EAGVTQFPSHSVIEKGQTVTLRCDPISGHDNLYWYRRVMGKEIKFLLHFVKESKQDESGMPNNRFLAERTGGTYSTLKVQPAELEDSGVYFCASSHSQYEQYFGPGTRLTVT.